This is a list of T cell receptor beta chains from one sample in a study of blood T cells in healthy people across ages. TCRdb fed the 5' RACE reads into MiXCR, producing one record per CDR3 protein. Of 1.4 million or so distinct CDR3 sequences in the sample, 35% to 45% were seen once. Sample: blood. The receptors were sampled from a woman aged 18-35 years in good health. The CDR3 runs from the conserved cysteine through the conserved F or W. The D gene is left open where the match is weak. Size is omitted from some rows. Given values are once, few, many or a class for expanded clones.

NA	NA	TRBV7-8	TRBJ2-3	CASSLESGPTDTQYF	TGCGCCAGCAGCTTAGAGTCCGGCCCCACAGATACGCAGTATTTT
NA	NA	TRBV12-3/TRBV12-4	TRBJ2-7	CASRSSGHAYEQYF	TGTGCCAGCAGGTCCAGCGGCCACGCCTACGAGCAGTACTTC
NA	NA	TRBV30	TRBJ2-4	CAWSTGIVKNIQYF	TGTGCCTGGTCTACAGGGATCGTCAAAAACATTCAGTACTTC
NA	once	TRBV29-1	TRBJ2-5	CSVRGTTQETQYF	TGCAGCGTCCGAGGGACAACCCAAGAGACCCAGTACTTC
NA	NA	TRBV28	TRBJ2-2	CASTAGIGELFF	TGTGCCAGCACAGCGGGTATCGGGGAGCTGTTTTTT
NA	few	TRBV20-1	TRBJ2-1	CSAREAGGTYNEQFF	TGCAGTGCTAGAGAGGCTGGCGGAACATACAATGAGCAGTTCTTC
NA	many	TRBV5-1	TRBJ1-4	CASSPTAQNEKLFF	TGCGCCAGCAGCCCGACAGCTCAGAATGAAAAACTGTTTTTT
NA	few	TRBV6-1	TRBJ1-2	CASSEGSLLGANYGYTF	TGTGCCAGCAGTGAGGGGTCCCTACTCGGAGCTAACTATGGCTACACCTTC
NA	NA	TRBV29-1	TRBJ1-1	CSVMDGVNTEAFF	TGCAGCGTTATGGACGGGGTGAACACTGAAGCTTTCTTT
TRBD1	few	TRBV2	TRBJ1-1	CASLRQGANTEAFF	TGTGCCAGCCTCCGACAGGGTGCGAACACTGAAGCTTTCTTT
NA	NA	TRBV12-3/TRBV12-4	TRBJ2-3	CASSHPSVTDTQYF	TGTGCCAGCAGCCATCCTAGCGTCACAGATACACAGTATTTT
NA	NA	TRBV12-3/TRBV12-4	TRBJ2-7	CAGSLRTEQYF	TGTGCCGGCAGTCTTAGAACCGAGCAGTACTTC
TRBD1	NA	TRBV5-1	TRBJ1-2	CASSPDDRDYGYTF	TGCGCCAGCAGCCCAGACGACAGGGACTATGGCTACACCTTC
TRBD1	NA	TRBV20-1	TRBJ2-3	CSAAGDRGTDTQYF	TGCAGTGCCGCGGGGGACAGGGGCACAGATACGCAGTATTTT
TRBD1	NA	TRBV28	TRBJ2-5	CASRAGTGDLETQYF	TGTGCCAGCAGAGCCGGGACAGGGGATTTGGAGACCCAGTACTTC
TRBD2	few	TRBV9	TRBJ2-5	CASSVSSGSFETQYF	TGTGCCAGCAGCGTAAGTAGCGGGAGCTTCGAGACCCAGTACTTC
NA	NA	TRBV12-3/TRBV12-4	TRBJ2-3	CASSQPPRYHTDTQYF	TGTGCCAGCAGCCAGCCCCCGAGGTACCACACAGATACGCAGTATTTT
NA	NA	TRBV12-3/TRBV12-4	TRBJ2-1	CASSSSVAYNEQFF	TGTGCCAGCAGTTCCTCGGTGGCCTACAATGAGCAGTTCTTC
NA	NA	TRBV30	TRBJ2-7	CAWSLYQYEQYF	TGTGCCTGGAGTCTCTACCAGTACGAGCAGTACTTC
NA	NA	TRBV20-1	TRBJ2-2	CSALGTVNTGELFF	TGCAGTGCTTTAGGGACGGTGAACACCGGGGAGCTGTTTTTT
NA	once	TRBV2	TRBJ1-5	CASREGPRGNQPQHF	TGTGCCAGCAGAGAGGGACCTAGGGGGAATCAGCCCCAGCATTTT
TRBD2	many	TRBV4-3	TRBJ2-1	CASSPQPRGYNEQFF	TGCGCCAGCAGCCCCCAACCGCGGGGGTACAATGAGCAGTTCTTC
NA	NA	TRBV6-2/TRBV6-3	TRBJ2-7	CASSYSHEQYF	TGTGCCAGCAGTTACTCGCACGAGCAGTACTTC
TRBD1	once	TRBV5-1	TRBJ1-6	CASSQGQGASRPLHF	TGCGCCAGCAGCCAGGGACAGGGGGCTTCCAGGCCCCTCCACTTT
TRBD1	NA	TRBV12-3/TRBV12-4	TRBJ1-4	CASSFRGYNEKLFF	TGTGCCAGCAGTTTCAGGGGGTATAATGAAAAACTGTTTTTT
NA	few	TRBV7-2	TRBJ1-2	CASSPTGGSHYYGYTF	TGTGCCAGCAGCCCGACCGGAGGGTCCCACTACTATGGCTACACCTTC
TRBD2	NA	TRBV4-3	TRBJ2-3	CASSSRGGAGGTDTQYF	TGCGCCAGCAGCTCTCGCGGGGGGGCCGGTGGCACAGATACGCAGTATTTT
NA	NA	TRBV6-1	TRBJ2-3	CASSANPGLTITQYF	TGTGCCAGCAGTGCCAACCCGGGACTGACAATCACGCAGTATTTT
TRBD1	few	TRBV5-1	TRBJ1-1	CASSLYGTASMNTEAFF	TGCGCCAGCAGCTTGTATGGGACAGCCTCCATGAACACTGAAGCTTTCTTT
NA	NA	TRBV20-1	TRBJ1-6	CSARSDYNSPLHF	TGCAGTGCCCGCTCGGACTATAATTCACCCCTCCACTTT
TRBD1	NA	TRBV20-1	TRBJ2-7	CSAPRPGGSYEQYF	TGCAGTGCTCCGAGACCAGGGGGTTCCTACGAGCAGTACTTC
NA	NA	TRBV11-2	TRBJ1-4	CASRVSGNPREKLFF	TGTGCCAGCAGGGTTTCAGGGAACCCTCGAGAAAAACTGTTTTTT
NA	NA	TRBV28	TRBJ2-5	CASSLGGPETQYF	TGTGCCAGCAGTTTAGGGGGGCCAGAGACCCAGTACTTC
NA	NA	TRBV25-1	TRBJ1-6	CASSEWIGSNSPLHF	TGTGCCAGCAGTGAATGGATAGGATCAAATTCACCCCTCCACTTT
NA	NA	TRBV7-8	TRBJ2-3	CVSSDQRADTQYF	TGTGTCAGCAGCGACCAGAGGGCAGATACGCAGTATTTT
NA	few	TRBV4-3	TRBJ1-4	CASSQDSRDWEKLFF	TGCGCCAGCAGCCAAGATAGTAGGGATTGGGAAAAACTGTTTTTT
NA	many	TRBV5-1	TRBJ1-2	CASSPGHNYGYTF	TGCGCCAGCAGCCCGGGACACAACTATGGCTACACCTTC